A selection of T cell receptor beta chains follows, all from one sample in a study of human T cells and chemical hapten exposure. TCRdb re-called the 5' RACE reads through MiXCR, storing one row per CDR3 protein. Of 120,000 to 150,000 distinct CDR3 sequences listed, around 4% are singletons. The receptors stem from a female donor in good health. Both conserved end residues are part of each CDR3. A D gene is named only where the DNA matches it firmly. Rows may omit the clone size; those that give it use once, few, many or a size class.

many | TRBJ1-5 | - | TRBV6-1 | CASSGQWQPQHF | TGTGCCAGCAGCGGGCAGTGGCAGCCCCAGCATTTT
few | TRBJ2-2 | TRBD2 | TRBV6-4 | CASSRQTSIAGGARTGELFF | TGTGCCAGCAGTCGGCAGACATCTATAGCGGGGGGGGCCCGGACCGGGGAGCTGTTTTTT
many | TRBJ2-5 | TRBD2 | TRBV20-1 | CSGGGETQYF | TGCAGCGGGGGGGGGGAGACCCAGTACTTC
many | TRBJ1-1 | - | TRBV6-2/TRBV6-3 | CAIQDQNTEAFF | TGTGCTATTCAGGACCAGAACACTGAAGCTTTCTTT
few | TRBJ1-1 | - | TRBV5-1 | CASSQGMGWTEAFF | TGCGCCAGCAGCCAAGGGATGGGCTGGACTGAAGCTTTCTTT
many | TRBJ2-2 | - | TRBV24-1 | CATSRDGTGELFF | TGTGCCACCAGCCGAGACGGAACCGGGGAGCTGTTTTTT
few | TRBJ1-5 | - | TRBV7-2 | CASSLGSSNQPQNF | TGTGCCAGCAGTCTAGGATCCAGCAATCAGCCCCAGAATTTT
many | TRBJ2-1 | - | TRBV9 | CASSKDGSSYNEQFF | TGTGCCAGCAGCAAGGACGGGAGCTCCTACAATGAGCAGTTCTTC
few | TRBJ2-2 | TRBD2 | TRBV7-2 | CASSLDLAGVAGELFF | TGTGCCAGCAGCTTAGATCTAGCGGGGGTAGCCGGGGAGCTGTTTTTT
many | TRBJ2-1 | - | TRBV6-2/TRBV6-3 | CASSYWGAGNEQFF | TGTGCCAGCAGTTATTGGGGGGCCGGCAATGAGCAGTTCTTC
many | TRBJ1-6 | - | TRBV4-2 | CASTYSSSYNSPLHF | TGTGCCAGCACCTACTCGAGCTCCTATAATTCACCCCTCCACTTT
many | TRBJ2-4 | TRBD1 | TRBV10-3 | CAISQIPGQGGTKNIQYF | TGTGCCATCAGTCAGATCCCGGGACAGGGTGGGACCAAAAACATTCAGTACTTC
many | TRBJ1-2 | TRBD1 | TRBV6-1 | CASRATRQGRGGYTF | TGTGCCAGCAGGGCTACCAGACAGGGGAGAGGCGGCTACACCTTC
many | TRBJ1-5 | - | TRBV2 | CASSDRGRQPQHF | TGTGCCAGCAGTGATCGAGGGCGTCAGCCCCAGCATTTT
- | TRBJ1-6 | - | TRBV10-3 | CAISEMDRDSPLHF | TGTGCCATCAGTGAGATGGACAGAGATTCACCCCTCCACTTT
many | TRBJ2-3 | - | TRBV2 | CASRDASTDTQYF | TGTGCCAGCAGAGACGCCAGCACAGATACGCAGTATTTT
many | TRBJ2-7 | - | TRBV12-3/TRBV12-4 | CASSPTTYEQYF | TGTGCCAGCAGCCCGACTACCTACGAGCAGTACTTC
many | TRBJ2-1 | TRBD2 | TRBV29-1 | CSVEDPHGGADEQFF | TGCAGCGTTGAAGATCCCCACGGGGGGGCGGATGAGCAGTTCTTC
many | TRBJ2-7 | - | TRBV3-1 | CASSPGVLIYEQYF | TGTGCCAGCAGCCCGGGAGTTCTAATCTACGAGCAGTACTTC
many | TRBJ2-5 | TRBD2 | TRBV5-1 | CASSSESTSGTQYF | TGCGCCAGCAGCTCCGAATCGACTAGCGGGACCCAGTACTTC
many | TRBJ1-1 | - | TRBV4-2 | CASSQNRVTEAFF | TGTGCCAGCAGCCAAAACAGGGTTACTGAAGCTTTCTTT
many | TRBJ2-5 | - | TRBV29-1 | CSVGDPQVETQYF | TGCAGCGTGGGGGACCCCCAGGTGGAGACCCAGTACTTC
many | TRBJ2-7 | - | TRBV7-8 | CASSPPRDSLIYEQYF | TGTGCCAGCAGCCCCCCGCGGGACAGCTTAATCTACGAGCAGTACTTC
few | TRBJ1-6 | - | TRBV6-6 | CASSYSGEDSPLHF | TGTGCCAGCAGTTACTCGGGGGAGGACTCACCCCTCCACTTT
few | TRBJ2-7 | TRBD2 | TRBV20-1 | CSAPELAGGPYEQYF | TGCAGTGCGCCCGAACTAGCGGGGGGGCCCTACGAGCAGTACTTC
many | TRBJ2-3 | - | TRBV20-1 | CSAPPADRGSTQYF | TGCAGTGCGCCCCCGGCGGATCGGGGGAGTACGCAGTATTTT
few | TRBJ2-1 | - | TRBV7-2 | CASGRGPRVDEQFF | TGTGCCAGCGGCCGGGGGCCGCGCGTGGATGAGCAGTTCTTC
many | TRBJ1-4 | - | TRBV20-1 | CSARDGGRENEKLFF | TGCAGTGCTAGAGATGGCGGCAGGGAAAATGAAAAACTGTTTTTT
many | TRBJ2-7 | - | TRBV11-2 | CASSLEGWEQYF | TGTGCCAGCAGCTTAGAAGGGTGGGAGCAGTACTTC
- | TRBJ1-1 | - | TRBV20-1 | CSARGGSPTEAFF | TGCAGTGCTAGAGGTGGCAGCCCCACTGAAGCTTTCTTT
many | TRBJ2-3 | - | TRBV6-6 | CASSPISLATQYF | TGTGCCAGCAGCCCGATTTCGCTGGCTACGCAGTATTTT
many | TRBJ2-1 | - | TRBV12-5 | CASGSTGTGYSYNEQFF | TGTGCTAGTGGTTCCACCGGGACTGGGTACTCCTACAATGAGCAGTTCTTC
many | TRBJ1-5 | - | TRBV6-1 | CASSEGPSRAQPQHF | TGTGCCAGCAGTGAAGGGCCGTCGAGGGCTCAGCCCCAGCATTTT
many | TRBJ1-6 | - | TRBV25-1 | CASTSSYNSPLHF | TGTGCCAGCACTAGCTCCTATAATTCACCCCTCCACTTT
many | TRBJ2-3 | - | TRBV2 | CASSVRDTQYF | TGTGCCAGCAGTGTAAGAGATACGCAGTATTTT
many | TRBJ1-6 | - | TRBV2 | CASSEGGSYNSPLHF | TGTGCCAGCAGTGAAGGTGGCTCCTATAATTCACCCCTCCACTTT
few | TRBJ2-2 | - | TRBV2 | CASSWGLVEYGGELFF | TGTGCCAGCAGCTGGGGACTCGTAGAGTACGGCGGGGAGCTGTTTTTT
few | TRBJ2-1 | TRBD2 | TRBV7-3 | CASSSTSGVERSYNEQFF | TGTGCCAGCAGCTCGACTAGCGGGGTGGAGCGCTCCTACAATGAGCAGTTCTTC
many | TRBJ2-3 | - | TRBV15 | CATSRVGSVGDTQYF | TGTGCCACCAGCAGAGTCGGCTCTGTGGGAGATACGCAGTATTTT
many | TRBJ2-7 | TRBD1 | TRBV27 | CASSPLGTGRYEQYF | TGTGCCAGCAGCCCCCTGGGGACAGGGCGCTACGAGCAGTACTTC
few | TRBJ2-1 | - | TRBV5-1 | CASSPQTGTMYNEQFF | TGCGCCAGCAGCCCCCAAACCGGGACGATGTACAATGAGCAGTTCTTC
many | TRBJ2-1 | TRBD2 | TRBV10-2 | CASSTRSGGSYNEQFF | TGCGCCAGCAGTACGCGGAGCGGGGGATCTTACAATGAGCAGTTCTTC
many | TRBJ1-5 | - | TRBV7-9 | CASSLAVGVWGSNQPQHF | TGTGCCAGCAGCTTAGCGGTCGGGGTATGGGGCAGCAATCAGCCCCAGCATTTT
many | TRBJ1-3 | - | TRBV4-2 | CASSHRDSNSGNTIYF | TGTGCCAGCAGCCATCGGGACTCTAACTCTGGAAACACCATATATTTT
many | TRBJ1-6 | - | TRBV5-5 | CASSLAEGSGTPPLPLHF | TGTGCCAGCAGCCTAGCGGAGGGTTCTGGTACCCCACCGCTCCCCCTCCACTTT
many | TRBJ1-1 | TRBD1 | TRBV2 | CASSADRVINAEAFF | TGTGCCAGCAGTGCAGACAGGGTTATAAACGCTGAAGCTTTCTTT
many | TRBJ2-7 | - | TRBV12-3/TRBV12-4 | CASSPDNSYEQYF | TGTGCCAGCAGCCCGGACAATTCCTACGAGCAGTACTTC
many | TRBJ1-5 | - | TRBV28 | CASSLGEGSNQPQHF | TGTGCCAGCAGTTTGGGCGAGGGGTCCAATCAGCCCCAGCATTTT
many | TRBJ2-7 | TRBD1 | TRBV7-9 | CASSPSGQGSYEQYF | TGTGCCAGCAGCCCCTCGGGACAGGGGTCCTACGAGCAGTACTTC
many | TRBJ2-7 | TRBD1 | TRBV2 | CASRQGAEEQYF | TGTGCCAGCAGGCAGGGGGCTGAAGAGCAGTACTTC
many | TRBJ2-1 | TRBD1 | TRBV15 | CATSRARGSYNEQFF | TGTGCCACCAGCAGAGCCAGGGGGTCCTACAATGAGCAGTTCTTC
many | TRBJ2-3 | TRBD2 | TRBV2 | CASLFAGGADTQYF | TGTGCCAGCTTATTTGCGGGGGGCGCAGATACGCAGTATTTT
few | TRBJ1-1 | TRBD1 | TRBV11-3 | CASSLGPDRDNTEAFF | TGTGCCAGCAGCTTAGGCCCCGACAGGGACAACACTGAAGCTTTCTTT
few | TRBJ1-4 | - | TRBV19 | CASSIPRGLNEKLFF | TGTGCCAGTAGTATTCCCAGGGGCCTTAATGAAAAACTGTTTTTT
few | TRBJ2-5 | - | TRBV12-3/TRBV12-4 | CASSFHGRNQETQYF | TGTGCCAGCAGTTTTCATGGGAGAAACCAAGAGACCCAGTACTTC
many | TRBJ2-5 | - | TRBV18 | CASSPPGTEETQYF | TGTGCCAGCTCACCCCCCGGGACGGAAGAGACCCAGTACTTC
few | TRBJ2-1 | TRBD2 | TRBV2 | CASSASGGTYNEQFF | TGTGCCAGCAGCGCTAGCGGGGGGACCTACAATGAGCAGTTCTTC
many | TRBJ1-2 | - | TRBV5-4 | CASRDSSRANYGYTF | TGTGCCAGCAGGGACAGCTCCCGGGCTAACTATGGCTACACCTTC
- | TRBJ1-2 | - | TRBV28 | CASSLPLGGVGGYTF | TGTGCCAGCAGTTTACCCCTCGGGGGGGTTGGTGGCTACACCTTC
many | TRBJ1-1 | - | TRBV6-1 | CASSGRSKNTEAFF | TGTGCCAGCAGCGGACGGTCCAAGAACACTGAAGCTTTCTTT